This T cell receptor (beta chain) comes out of a study of blood T cell repertoires in COVID-19. Study at large: The origin of the acute and convalescent COVID-19 samples was the United States, Italy and Spain.

The CDR3 runs 14 residues. V dropped 0 bases and J dropped 4 bases, with 9 bases sitting between them. Germline CDR1 is MGHRA and CDR2 is YSYEKL. The data were produced by immunoSEQ multiplex PCR, yet TCRdb's version contains in-frame clones alone and is incomplete. The repertoire holds tens of thousands of clones, with 75% to 85% as singletons. The chain has TRBV4-1 and TRBJ2-5, with D tentatively TRBD1 (5 bases). Source material: peripheral blood. The TCR comes from a woman between 65 and 79 years old with acute or convalescent COVID-19. The CDR3 is CASSQDRRAETQYF. The DNA for the CDR3 is TGCGCCAGCAGCCAAGACCGCAGGGCAGAGACCCAGTACTTC.